This entry lists 16 T cell receptor beta chains sequenced from one sample in a study of radiotherapy plus CTLA-4 blockade in lung cancer. Profiled with immunoSEQ multiplex PCR; TCRdb holds only in-frame clones, not every one. The sample consists of about 50,000 clones, about 83% of them appearing once. Sequencing was performed on peripheral blood, taken from a patient treated with radiotherapy plus ipilimumab. Source of these receptors: a human donor with non-small cell lung cancer whose response to radiotherapy plus ipilimumab could not be evaluated.

The chain uses TRBV11-2 and TRBJ2-5; D perhaps matches TRBD1 (6 bases). The V end lost 2 bases, the J end lost 2 bases, and 12 bases lay between the germline ends. CDR1 is SGHAT, CDR2 FQNNGV, per germline. The CDR3 is 15 residues long. CDR3 loop: CASSLSGGQQETQYF. Written as DNA, the CDR3 is TGTGCCAGCAGCTTAAGCGGAGGACAGCAAGAGACCCAGTACTTC.

V and J are TRBV6-1 and TRBJ1-5; D possibly corresponds to TRBD1 (6 bases). There are 11 residues in the CDR3. Germline V lookup: CDR1 MNHNS, CDR2 SASEGT. The V end was cut by 7 bases, the J end by 7 bases, with 8 bases between. The CDR3 nucleotides read TGTGCCAGCACGGGGGGCCAGCCCCAGCATTTT. Residues: CASTGGQPQHF.

The rearrangement uses TRBV19 and TRBJ2-7; TRBD1 matches at 7 bases. With V trimmed by 4 bases and J by 2 bases, 8 bases remained unmatched. Germline CDR1 reads LNHDA; CDR2 reads SQIVND (reference sequence). The length of the CDR3 is 15 residues. The CDR3 DNA sequence: TGTGCCAGTAGTACTCAGGGGGACCCAACCTACGAGCAGTACTTC. It translates to CASSTQGDPTYEQYF.

V and J are TRBV5-1 and TRBJ2-5; D is perhaps TRBD2 (5 bases). The V end was cut by 3 bases, the J end by 4 bases, with 13 bases between. Per germline, CDR1 SGHRS and CDR2 YFSETQ. CDR3 length equals 14 residues. The CDR3 loop is CASSYGPSGETQYF. DNA for the CDR3: TGCGCCAGCAGCTATGGCCCCAGCGGAGAGACCCAGTACTTC.

This clone was counted between two and nine times. CDR3 amino acids: CASSGGHKNTGELFF. CDR3 nucleotides: TGTGCCAGCAGTGGCGGGCACAAAAACACCGGGGAGCTGTTTTTT. V usage is TRBV28 and J usage is TRBJ2-2, with TRBD2 as a possible D gene (5 bases). Germline V lookup: CDR1 MDHEN, CDR2 SYDVKM. Trimming removed 5 bases from V and 2 bases from J, with 12 bases in between. The CDR3 sequence is 15 residues long.

The V and J genes are TRBV19 and TRBJ1-5; TRBD1 is a possible D gene (6 bases). The length of the CDR3 is 14 residues. CDR1 is LNHDA and CDR2 is SQIVND in the germline V gene (reference sequence). V gave up 3 bases and J gave up 7 bases, with 13 bases separating them. DNA for the CDR3: TGTGCCAGTAGTATCATGGGGGGGCCGCAGCCCCAGCATTTT. Its protein is CASSIMGGPQPQHF.

The chain combines TRBV28 with TRBJ1-1; D ambiguous. V was trimmed by 1 base and J by 12 bases, leaving 24 bases between them. The CDR3 loop spans 16 amino acids. CDR1 is MDHEN, CDR2 SYDVKM, per germline. This CDR3 is CASSLSGSNAGLRTFF. In DNA, the CDR3 is TGTGCCAGCAGTTTATCCGGGTCAAATGCGGGCTTGAGGACTTTCTTT.

The sample holds one count of this clone. V is TRBV4-1 and J is TRBJ2-3; 8 nucleotides match TRBD2. This CDR3 region has 17 residues. Germline assignment: CDR1 MGHRA and CDR2 YSYEKL. V was clipped by 3 bases and J by 1 base; unmatched bases: 9. This CDR3 reads CASSHGHSGRGTDTQYF. In DNA, the CDR3 is TGCGCCAGCAGCCATGGTCACAGCGGGAGAGGCACAGATACGCAGTATTTT.

The chain couples TRBV9 to TRBJ2-3; D might be TRBD2 (6 bases). V shed 3 bases and J shed 0 bases, with 8 bases lying between them. The germline gives CDR1 SGDLS, CDR2 YYNGEE. The CDR3 is 14 amino acids. CDR3 in DNA: TGTGCCAGCAGCGCGAGCGGGAGCACAGATACGCAGTATTTT. This gives the protein CASSASGSTDTQYF.

V gene TRBV19 combines with J gene TRBJ2-1; 7 nucleotides line up with TRBD2. After removal of 5 bases from V and 0 bases from J, the junction contained 16 bases not matched to a gene. This CDR3 contains 19 residues. Germline V gene lookup returns CDR1 LNHDA and CDR2 SQIVND (reference sequence). The CDR3, as DNA: TGTGCCAGTAGTGGAGCCTTTAGCGGGTCCTCGAGCTCCTACAATGAGCAGTTCTTC. Its protein is CASSGAFSGSSSSYNEQFF.

The chain is built from TRBV5-4 and TRBJ2-5; weak D call: TRBD1 (5 bases). Near its end, the DNA agrees better with TRBJ2-7, so the J call may be wrong. The germline V gene has CDR1 SGHNT and CDR2 YYREEE (reference sequence). The CDR3 has 13 amino acids. CDR3 residues: CASSFQGNYEQYF. CDR3 DNA: TGTGCCAGCAGCTTCCAGGGAAACTACGAGCAGTACTTC.

The rearrangement joins TRBV6-4 to TRBJ2-7, with 9 bases fitting TRBD2. V trimming: 0 bases; J trimming: 0 bases; junction bases outside the gene matches: 0. CDR1 MRHNA and CDR2 SNTAGT come from the germline V gene. The CDR3 extends over 15 amino acids. The CDR3 here is CASSDSLAGSYEQYF. The CDR3 DNA is TGTGCCAGCAGTGACTCACTAGCGGGCTCCTACGAGCAGTACTTC.

CDR3 sequence (DNA): TGCGCCAGCAGCTACCCACATACAGGGGGCGCGGGCTCCTACAATGAGCAGTTCTTC. Its translation is CASSYPHTGGAGSYNEQFF. The chain uses TRBV5-1 and TRBJ2-1; 9 bases line up with TRBD1. Germline CDR1 is SGHRS and CDR2 is YFSETQ. With V trimmed by 3 bases and J by 0 bases, 13 bases remained unmatched. There are 19 residues in the CDR3.

V gene TRBV9 combines with J gene TRBJ2-7; the D gene is possibly TRBD1 (5 bases). The V and J ends lost 3 bases and 12 bases respectively, with 13 bases between them. The CDR3 consists of 11 residues. From germline, CDR1 is SGDLS and CDR2 YYNGEE. The chain's CDR3 is CASSDRQSLYF. The CDR3 DNA sequence: TGTGCCAGCAGCGATCGACAGAGTCTGTACTTC.

The CDR3 loop reads CASSPRQGEGYGYTF. The CDR3, as DNA: TGCGCCAGCAGCCCGCGACAGGGGGAGGGCTATGGCTACACCTTC. The chain is built from TRBV4-3 and TRBJ1-2; 9 nucleotides agree with TRBD1. The V and J ends lost 4 bases and 4 bases, in that order; junction bases with no gene match: 7. The CDR3 covers 15 residues. Germline lookup yields CDR1 LGHNA and CDR2 YSLEER.

As for this clone: Germline is not matched at one junction end, which may reflect a read error. The chain carries TRBV4-1 and TRBJ2-3; 7 bases match TRBD1. The CDR3 extends over 13 amino acids. The V gene's germline CDR1 is MGHRA and CDR2 YSYEKL. The CDR3 DNA sequence: TGCGCCAGCAGCCAACCCGGGACAGACACGCAGTATTTT. This sequence encodes CASSQPGTDTQYF.